This TCR beta chain was retrieved from a study of CD8 T cells in Susac syndrome. General study findings and limits: The study conceded that relatively few individuals underwent its TCR sequencing and HLA analysis.

As concerns this clonotype: The antigen is unknown.

RNA amounts of roughly 0.5 to 1 ug underwent reverse transcription with random hexamers. TCRdb used MiXCR to reprocess the immunoSEQ multiplex PCR reads, holding one entry per CDR3 protein. The data contain roughly 120,000 distinct CDR3 sequences, about 93% of them singletons. Germline V lookup: CDR1 MNHEY, CDR2 SVGEGT. This CDR3 comprises 16 residues. Unmatched junction bases numbered 6, after V lost 0 bases and J lost 4 bases. The sequenced target, TCR beta, came from blood CD8+ and CD4+ T cells. As controls, healthy donors matched for age and sex were used. The source of this sequence is a human donor in good health. The specimen sequenced was CD4+ T cells from PBMCs. The chain is built from TRBV6-2 or TRBV6-3 and TRBJ1-5, with 7 bases aligning to TRBD1. DNA of the CDR3: TGTGCCAGCAGTTACTCGAGGACAGGTAATAATCAGCCCCAGCATTTT. It specifies CASSYSRTGNNQPQHF.